The present T cell receptor (beta chain) was sequenced within a study of blood T cell repertoires in COVID-19. Study-wide context: The origin of the acute and convalescent COVID-19 samples was the United States, Italy and Spain. T cells, B-cell-depleted T cells, or PBMCs provided the cDNA or gDNA that served as material.

Germline V gives CDR1 LGHNT, CDR2 FRNRAP. This CDR3 contains 16 residues. Trimming pared 6 bases from V and 8 bases from J, leaving 23 bases between. Original processing notes: Reference gene primer amplification gave nucleated cell count estimates. Repertoires were generated with immunoSEQ multiplex PCR, while TCRdb's copy carries only in-frame clones and drops some. The D gene and trimming were derived from the DNA, and the V and J assignments and clone size from that table. The sample records tens of thousands of clones, 90% being singletons. The sequence derives from a man between 60 and 75 years old with acute or convalescent COVID-19. The V call is TRBV12-5, the J call TRBJ2-1; TRBD1 might be the D (5 bases). Sequencing was carried out using peripheral blood. The CDR3 sequence: CASGTLDAALGHEQFF. For the CDR3, the DNA is TGTGCTAGTGGAACCCTGGACGCTGCTTTGGGGCATGAGCAGTTCTTC.